Presented here are 32 T cell receptor beta chains from one specimen sequenced in a study of cytomegalovirus exposure and HLA in healthy donors. PCR used 60 Vbeta primers and 13 Jbeta primers. This table comes from immunoSEQ multiplex PCR, and its TCRdb copy is limited to in-frame clones, with some not included. The sample has about 43,000 clones, under 65% seen once; the top ten hold around 8.7%. The sequenced sample consisted of PBMCs. These receptors were taken from a human donor in good health.

This clone was detected a few times. The rearrangement links TRBV18 to TRBJ2-1, with a possible D match to TRBD2 (5 bases). V was cut by 5 bases and J by 1 base, with 9 bases left in between. The CDR3 is 14 residues long. In germline, CDR1 is KGHSH, CDR2 LQKENI. The CDR3 spells CASSGLASYNEQFF. The CDR3, as DNA: TGTGCCAGCTCAGGGTTAGCGTCCTACAATGAGCAGTTCTTC. Variable domain in full (rest from reference TRBV18 and TRBJ2-1): NAGVMQNPRHLVRRRGQEARLRCSPMKGHSHVYWYRQLPEEGLKFMVYLQKENIIDESGMPKERFSAEFPKEGPSILRIQQVVRGDSAAYFCASSGLASYNEQFFGPGTRLTVL.

This rearrangement joins TRBV29-1 to TRBJ2-7; tentative D call: TRBD1 (6 bases). Trimming took 7 bases from V and 2 from J, leaving 12 bases between them. Per the germline V gene, CDR1 is SQVTM and CDR2 is ANQGSEA. The CDR3 covers 12 residues. The CDR3 nucleotides are TGCAGCGCCCGACAGGCACCCTACGAGCAGTACTTC. This encodes CSARQAPYEQYF.

V is TRBV5-1 and J is TRBJ1-2; D uncertain. The CDR3 runs to 12 residues. Trimming stripped 0 bases from V and 4 bases from J, with 4 bases between. From germline, CDR1 is SGHRS and CDR2 YFSETQ. CDR3 in amino acids: CASSLDFYGYTF. DNA of the CDR3: TGCGCCAGCAGCTTGGACTTCTATGGCTACACCTTC.

This rearrangement joins TRBV10-2 to TRBJ1-4, with 10 positions matching TRBD1. This CDR3 has 15 residues. The germline V gene has CDR1 WSHSY and CDR2 SAAADI. V was clipped by 5 bases and J by 8 bases; unmatched bases: 8. The CDR3, as DNA: TGCGCCAGCAGTTCTTCCGGGACAGGGGTCGAAAAACTGTTTTTT. Encoded protein: CASSSSGTGVEKLFF.

This clone has a handful of counts. The chain is built from TRBV6-6 and TRBJ1-3; a possible D gene is TRBD1 (5 bases). Germline V CDR1 and CDR2: MNHNY, SVGAGI (reference sequence). The CDR3 loop spans 15 amino acids. V was shortened by 6 bases and J by 0 bases, with 12 bases between the two germline ends. CDR3 sequence (DNA): TGTGCCAGCAGGCAACAGGAGAGCTCTGGAAACACCATATATTTT. This translates into CASRQQESSGNTIYF.

The chain uses TRBV7-6 and TRBJ1-3, with unresolved D. V was cut by 0 bases and J by 4 bases, with 10 bases left in between. This CDR3 comprises 15 residues. Germline CDR1 and CDR2: SGHVS and FNYEAQ. The CDR3 region has the DNA TGTGCCAGCAGCTTAGCGCCGGGTCTGGGAAACACCATATATTTT. Residues: CASSLAPGLGNTIYF.

This chain links TRBV2 with TRBJ1-2, with D unresolved. The CDR3 is made up of 14 amino acids. Germline assignment: CDR1 SNHLY and CDR2 FYNNEI. V lost 8 bases and J lost 7, with 20 bases in between. The CDR3 DNA reads TGTGCCAGCCTGCCAGACACAAACCCAAGTGGCTACACCTTC. Residues: CASLPDTNPSGYTF. The entire variable domain, with the rest obtained from reference TRBV2 and TRBJ1-2, is as follows: EPEVTQTPSHQVTQMGQEVILRCVPISNHLYFYWYRQILGQKVEFLVSFYNNEISEKSEIFDDQFSVERPDGSNFTLKIRSTKLEDSAMYFCASLPDTNPSGYTFGSGTRLTVV.

The V call is TRBV5-1, the J call TRBJ1-2, with 8 nucleotides matching TRBD1. The CDR3 has 14 amino acids. J lost 5 bases, V lost 3 bases, and 6 bases had no gene match. From germline, CDR1 is SGHRS and CDR2 YFSETQ. The CDR3 sequence is CASSYGQGGYGYTF. The CDR3 region has the DNA TGCGCCAGCAGCTATGGACAGGGAGGATATGGCTACACCTTC.

J is TRBJ2-1 and V is TRBV11-3, with 8 bases aligning to TRBD2. The V gene's germline CDR1 is SGHNT and CDR2 YENEEA. V dropped 5 bases and J dropped 8; count of bases not matched to a gene: 8. This CDR3 has 14 residues. The CDR3 protein is CASSLRTSRDEQFF. The CDR3 coding sequence is TGTGCCAGCAGCCTGAGGACTAGCAGGGATGAGCAGTTCTTC.

This clone was found a few times. The chain combines TRBV30 with TRBJ1-4; 9 positions match TRBD1. In germline, CDR1 is GTSNPN, CDR2 SVGIG (reference sequence). Trimming removed 1 base from V and 14 bases from J; junction bases left unmatched: 5. The CDR3 spans 12 residues. Written as DNA, the CDR3 is TGTGCCTGGAGTGAAGCCGGGACAGGGCTGTTTTTT. It translates to CAWSEAGTGLFF.

J is TRBJ1-5 and V is TRBV28; 11 bases agree with TRBD1. The CDR3 runs to 15 residues. CDR1 and CDR2 (germline): MDHEN, SYDVKM. V shed 6 bases and J 7 bases; nucleotides not matched to a gene: 8. The CDR3 region is CASRTGQGAQQPQHF. The CDR3 DNA sequence: TGTGCCAGCAGGACCGGACAGGGGGCGCAGCAGCCCCAGCATTTT.

This chain connects TRBV5-8 to TRBJ2-1, with 7 bases that match TRBD1. The length of the CDR3 is 15 residues. The trim removed 4 bases at V and 4 bases at J, leaving 8 bases unmatched. CDR1 SGHTS and CDR2 YDEGEE come from the germline V gene. The CDR3, as DNA: TGTGCCAGCAGCCTTGACAGGGTGGCGTACAATGAGCAGTTCTTC. It specifies CASSLDRVAYNEQFF.

CDR3 region: CSAFSTGELFF. The CDR3 region has the DNA TGCAGTGCTTTTTCGACCGGGGAGCTGTTTTTT. The chain recombines TRBV20-1 with TRBJ2-2; no definite D call. Germline assignment: CDR1 DFQATT and CDR2 SNEGSKA (reference sequence). The CDR3 extends over 11 amino acids. V gave up 5 bases and J gave up 5 bases, with 6 bases separating them.

The chain has TRBV5-1 and TRBJ1-1; TRBD1 agrees at 7 bases. V lost 6 bases and J lost 7; bases outside the gene matches: 9. The CDR3 length is 13 residues. Looked up from germline, CDR1 is SGHRS and CDR2 is YFSETQ. The CDR3 here is CASNQPGQNEAFF. In DNA, the CDR3 is TGCGCCAGCAACCAGCCGGGACAGAATGAAGCTTTCTTT.

The chain couples TRBV11-3 to TRBJ2-2; 9 nucleotides align to TRBD1. This CDR3 has 16 residues. Germline V CDR1 and CDR2: SGHNT, YENEEA. With V trimmed by 2 bases and J by 4 bases, 5 bases remained unmatched. CDR3 in amino acids: CASSLRQGVGTGELFF. CDR3 in DNA: TGTGCCAGCAGCTTACGACAGGGGGTCGGCACCGGGGAGCTGTTTTTT.

This clone was seen just once. This chain joins TRBV2 and TRBJ1-5; TRBD1 matches 8 bases. The CDR3 spans 15 residues. V shed 6 bases and J 8 bases; nucleotides not matched to a gene: 12. Germline CDR1 reads SNHLY; CDR2 reads FYNNEI. CDR3 region: CASSVQDRGREPQHF. For the CDR3, the DNA is TGTGCCAGCAGCGTCCAAGACAGGGGTCGAGAGCCCCAGCATTTT.

The genes are TRBV5-1 and TRBJ1-2; 7 nucleotides agree with TRBD1. Unmatched junction bases numbered 13, after V lost 7 bases and J lost 7 bases. The CDR3 totals 14 residues. Germline assignment: CDR1 SGHRS and CDR2 YFSETQ. For the CDR3, the DNA is TGCGCCAGCCGAGAAACAGGGGCGTTAGGTGGCTACACCTTC. This encodes CASRETGALGGYTF.

A few counts support this clone. The genes are TRBV7-2 and TRBJ1-4, with a weak D call TRBD1 (5 bases). Germline V CDR1 and CDR2: SGHTA, FQGNSA. V was trimmed by 4 bases and J by 7 bases, leaving 13 bases between them. The CDR3 is made up of 14 amino acids. CDR3 protein: CASSYQGSGEKLFF. The DNA for the CDR3 is TGTGCCAGCAGCTACCAGGGATCGGGTGAAAAACTGTTTTTT.

This clone was seen once. This rearrangement joins TRBV2 to TRBJ1-6; TRBD1 agrees at 9 bases. This CDR3 region has 15 residues. The germline CDR1 and CDR2 sequences are SNHLY and FYNNEI. Trimming took 6 bases from V and 7 from J; bases not matched to a gene: 7. CDR3 sequence (DNA): TGTGCCAGCAGCGATTTTGGGACAGGGAATTCACCCCTCCACTTT. The encoded protein is CASSDFGTGNSPLHF.

The chain is built from TRBV5-4 and TRBJ2-7; TRBD2 might be the D (6 bases). The V end was cut by 1 base, the J end by 2 bases, with 13 bases between. Germline V gene lookup returns CDR1 SGHNT and CDR2 YYREEE (reference sequence). The CDR3 length is 15 residues. For the CDR3, the DNA is TGTGCCAGCAGCTTGAAGGCGGGACCTACCTACGAGCAGTACTTC. Translation gives CASSLKAGPTYEQYF.

This clone turned up a few times. This rearrangement joins TRBV10-2 to TRBJ2-3; D not resolved. Trimming took 6 bases from V and 2 from J, leaving 15 bases between them. This CDR3 is 15 amino acids long. Germline-derived CDR1 and CDR2 are WSHSY and SAAADI. CDR3 amino acids: CASRQTTFITDTQYF. Written as DNA, the CDR3 is TGCGCCAGCAGGCAAACAACCTTTATCACAGATACGCAGTATTTT.

The chain carries TRBV19 and TRBJ2-4, with a tentative D call TRBD1 (6 bases). Germline V lookup: CDR1 LNHDA, CDR2 SQIVND (reference sequence). This CDR3 region has 15 residues. V was clipped by 3 bases and J by 6 bases, with 15 bases between them. The DNA for the CDR3 is TGTGCCAGTAGTATGCATGCAGGGGTGGGAAACATTCAGTACTTC. Its protein product is CASSMHAGVGNIQYF.

The V gene is TRBV7-9, the J gene TRBJ1-1, with a tentative D call TRBD1 (5 bases). The CDR3 runs 14 residues. Germline V gene data show CDR1 as SEHNR and CDR2 as FQNEAQ (reference sequence). V lost 2 bases to trimming and J lost 2 bases, with 9 bases between them. The DNA of the CDR3 is TGTGCCAGCAGCTTACAGGGAATTAACACTGAAGCTTTCTTT. Its protein product is CASSLQGINTEAFF.

The rearrangement links TRBV4-2 to TRBJ1-2; TRBD1 aligns across 10 bases. CDR1 is LGHNA and CDR2 is YNFKEQ in the germline V gene. The junction had 4 bases not matched to a gene; V was cut back by 4 bases and J by 2 bases. The CDR3 contains 15 residues. The CDR3 loop reads CASSLPGQGNYGYTF. The CDR3 coding sequence is TGTGCCAGCAGCCTACCGGGACAGGGGAACTATGGCTACACCTTC.

The CDR3 DNA sequence: TGTGCCAGCAGCCCCAGGGGGCCGGAGACCCAGTACTTC. Translated, it gives CASSPRGPETQYF. This chain joins TRBV7-9 and TRBJ2-5; 8 bases line up with TRBD1. Germline V gene data show CDR1 as SEHNR and CDR2 as FQNEAQ (reference sequence). CDR3 length: 13 residues. J lost 5 bases, V lost 5 bases, and 4 bases had no gene match.

The V and J genes are TRBV7-2 and TRBJ1-3; D unresolved. Germline V CDR1 and CDR2: SGHTA, FQGNSA. The germline V and J ends were trimmed by 2 bases and 4 bases, with 12 bases remaining between them. The CDR3 runs to 15 residues. The CDR3 DNA is TGTGCCAGCAGCTTATCCGTACGAGCCGGAAACACCATATATTTT. It is translated as CASSLSVRAGNTIYF.

The rearrangement joins TRBV10-2 to TRBJ2-1; D perhaps matches TRBD1 (5 bases). Trimming cost V 4 bases and J 4 bases, with 11 bases left between them. This CDR3 contains 14 residues. Germline V lookup: CDR1 WSHSY, CDR2 SAAADI. CDR3 loop: CASSVQQDYNEQFF. CDR3 nucleotide sequence: TGCGCCAGCAGTGTTCAACAGGATTACAATGAGCAGTTCTTC.

The V and J genes are TRBV4-1 and TRBJ1-2; a possible D gene is TRBD1 (5 bases). The CDR3 covers 15 residues. Germline CDR1 is MGHRA and CDR2 is YSYEKL. The V gene lost 3 bases and the J gene lost 5 bases, with 16 bases spanning the gap. The CDR3 is CASSQTGGIGYGYTF. CDR3 sequence (DNA): TGCGCCAGCAGCCAGACCGGGGGGATCGGGTATGGCTACACCTTC.

This clone was seen a single time. J is TRBJ2-7 and V is TRBV7-8; TRBD1 might be the D (6 bases). The germline V and J ends were trimmed by 4 bases and 0 bases, with 13 bases remaining between them. The CDR3 loop spans 15 amino acids. Per the germline V gene, CDR1 is SGHVS and CDR2 is FQNEAQ. The CDR3 is CASSSDGQSSYEQYF. The CDR3 DNA reads as TGTGCCAGCAGCTCCGACGGACAGAGCTCCTACGAGCAGTACTTC.

The genes are TRBV14 and TRBJ2-5, with 9 bases lining up with TRBD1. This CDR3 is built from 16 residues. The V gene's germline CDR1 is SGHDN and CDR2 FVKESK. With 1 base clipped from V and 7 bases from J, the junction kept 10 bases outside the gene matches. The CDR3 region has the DNA TGTGCCAGCAGCCAAGGGACAGGGGCTACCCGGGGGACCCAGTACTTC. The encoded protein is CASSQGTGATRGTQYF.

The V call is TRBV2, the J call TRBJ2-1, with TRBD1 matching over 9 bases. The junction had 6 bases not matched to a gene; V was cut back by 9 bases and J by 6 bases. Germline CDR1 is SNHLY and CDR2 is FYNNEI. The CDR3 extends over 13 amino acids. CDR3 in DNA: TGTGCCAGAGGACAGGGGTCGGGCAATGAGCAGTTCTTC. Its protein is CARGQGSGNEQFF. The complete variable domain, with remaining parts taken from reference TRBV2 and TRBJ2-1, reads EPEVTQTPSHQVTQMGQEVILRCVPISNHLYFYWYRQILGQKVEFLVSFYNNEISEKSEIFDDQFSVERPDGSNFTLKIRSTKLEDSAMYFCARGQGSGNEQFFGPGTRLTVL.

This clone was seen a single time. The V gene is TRBV6-1, the J gene TRBJ2-7; 9 bases align to TRBD1. The CDR3 length is 15 residues. The J segment lost 3 bases and the V segment lost 4 bases, leaving 7 bases of the junction unmatched. Germline V lookup: CDR1 MNHNS, CDR2 SASEGT. The CDR3 is CASSGSGTGFYEQYF. In DNA form, the CDR3 reads TGTGCCAGCAGTGGGTCCGGGACAGGGTTCTACGAGCAGTACTTC.